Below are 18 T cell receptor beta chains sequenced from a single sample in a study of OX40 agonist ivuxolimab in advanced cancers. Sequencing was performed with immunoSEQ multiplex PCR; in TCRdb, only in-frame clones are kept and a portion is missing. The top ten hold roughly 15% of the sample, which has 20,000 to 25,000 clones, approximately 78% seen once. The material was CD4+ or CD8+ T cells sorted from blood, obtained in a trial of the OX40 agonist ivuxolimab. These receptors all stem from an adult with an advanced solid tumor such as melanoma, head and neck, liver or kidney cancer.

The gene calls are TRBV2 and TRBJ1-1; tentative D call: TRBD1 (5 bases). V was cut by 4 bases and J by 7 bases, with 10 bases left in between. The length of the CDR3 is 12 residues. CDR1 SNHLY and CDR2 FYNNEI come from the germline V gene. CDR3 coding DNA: TGTGCCAGCAGTGTTAGGGGAAATGAAGCTTTCTTT. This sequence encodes CASSVRGNEAFF.

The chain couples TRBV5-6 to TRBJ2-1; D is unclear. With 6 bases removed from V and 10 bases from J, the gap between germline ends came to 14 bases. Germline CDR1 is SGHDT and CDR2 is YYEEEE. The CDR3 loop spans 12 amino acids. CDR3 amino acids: CASTTAWREQFF. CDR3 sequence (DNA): TGTGCCAGCACCACCGCCTGGCGGGAGCAGTTCTTC.

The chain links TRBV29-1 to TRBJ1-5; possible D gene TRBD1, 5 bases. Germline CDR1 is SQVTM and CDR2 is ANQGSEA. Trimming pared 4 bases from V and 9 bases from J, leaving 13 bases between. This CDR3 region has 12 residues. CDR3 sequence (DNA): TGCAGCGTTGGGAGCATGGGGCGGCCCCAGCATTTT. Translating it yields CSVGSMGRPQHF.

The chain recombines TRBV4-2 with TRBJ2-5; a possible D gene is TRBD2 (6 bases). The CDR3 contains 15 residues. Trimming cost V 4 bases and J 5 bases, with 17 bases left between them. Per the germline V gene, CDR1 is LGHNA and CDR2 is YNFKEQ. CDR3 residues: CASSPIGLARETQYF. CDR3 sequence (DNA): TGTGCCAGCAGCCCCATTGGGCTAGCGAGGGAGACCCAGTACTTC.

CDR3 loop: CASSYGGVQETQYF. As DNA, the CDR3 is TGTGCCAGCAGCTATGGGGGGGTCCAAGAGACCCAGTACTTC. The V call is TRBV7-2, the J call TRBJ2-5; 7 bases line up with TRBD2. Germline-derived CDR1 and CDR2 are SGHTA and FQGNSA. The CDR3 loop spans 14 amino acids. V gave up 4 bases and J gave up 1 base; unmatched junction bases: 3. Drawing the rest from reference TRBV7-2 and TRBJ2-5, the complete variable domain is GAGVSQSPSNKVTEKGKDVELRCDPISGHTALYWYRQSLGQGLEFLIYFQGNSAPDKSGLPSDRFSAERTGGSVSTLTIQRTQQEDSAVYLCASSYGGVQETQYFGPGTRLLVL.

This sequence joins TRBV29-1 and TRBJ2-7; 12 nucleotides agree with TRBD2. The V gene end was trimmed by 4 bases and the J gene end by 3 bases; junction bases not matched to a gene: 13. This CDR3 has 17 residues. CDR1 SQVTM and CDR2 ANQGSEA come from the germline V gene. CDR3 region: CSVGPYTSGRTYYEQYF. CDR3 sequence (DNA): TGCAGCGTTGGCCCCTATACTAGCGGGAGGACCTACTACGAGCAGTACTTC.

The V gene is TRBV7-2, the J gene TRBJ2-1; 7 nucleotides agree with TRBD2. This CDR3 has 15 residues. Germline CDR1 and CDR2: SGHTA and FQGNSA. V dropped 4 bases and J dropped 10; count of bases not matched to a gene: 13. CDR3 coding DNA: TGTGCCAGCAGCTCCTCATTGGGTGGCGGGGGAGAGCAGTTCTTC. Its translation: CASSSSLGGGGEQFF.

This CDR3 reads CASSLGRGYEQYF. CDR3 DNA sequence: TGTGCCAGCAGCTTGGGACGGGGGTACGAGCAGTACTTC. V is TRBV4-2 and J is TRBJ2-7, with D possibly being TRBD2 (6 bases). This CDR3 is 13 amino acids long. Germline V gene sequence: CDR1 LGHNA, CDR2 YNFKEQ. Trimming removed 5 bases from V and 4 bases from J, with 12 bases in between.

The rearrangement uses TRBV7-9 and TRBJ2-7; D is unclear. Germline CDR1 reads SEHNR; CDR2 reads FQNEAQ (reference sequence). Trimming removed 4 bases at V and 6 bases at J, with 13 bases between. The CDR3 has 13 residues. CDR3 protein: CASSSPPYPEQYF. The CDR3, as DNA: TGTGCCAGCAGCTCCCCCCCCTATCCCGAGCAGTACTTC.

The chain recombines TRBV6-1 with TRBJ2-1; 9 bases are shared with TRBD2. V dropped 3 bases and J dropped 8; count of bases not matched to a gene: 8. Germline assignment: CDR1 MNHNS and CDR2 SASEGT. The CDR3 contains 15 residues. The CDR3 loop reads CASSDSGGGADEQFF. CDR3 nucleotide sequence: TGTGCCAGCAGTGATTCTGGCGGGGGGGCGGATGAGCAGTTCTTC.

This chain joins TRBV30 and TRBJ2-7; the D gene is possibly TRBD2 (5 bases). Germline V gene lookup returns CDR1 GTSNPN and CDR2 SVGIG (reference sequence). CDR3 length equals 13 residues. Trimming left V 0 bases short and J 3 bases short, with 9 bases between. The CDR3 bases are TGTGCCTGGAGTGTACTGGACTTCTACGAGCAGTACTTC. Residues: CAWSVLDFYEQYF.

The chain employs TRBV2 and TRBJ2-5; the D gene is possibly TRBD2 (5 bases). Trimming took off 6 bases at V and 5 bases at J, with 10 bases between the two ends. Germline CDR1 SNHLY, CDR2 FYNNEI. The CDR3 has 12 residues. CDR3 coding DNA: TGTGCCAGCAGGACCGACTATGAGACCCAGTACTTC. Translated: CASRTDYETQYF. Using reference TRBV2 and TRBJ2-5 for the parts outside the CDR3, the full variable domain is EPEVTQTPSHQVTQMGQEVILRCVPISNHLYFYWYRQILGQKVEFLVSFYNNEISEKSEIFDDQFSVERPDGSNFTLKIRSTKLEDSAMYFCASRTDYETQYFGPGTRLLVL.

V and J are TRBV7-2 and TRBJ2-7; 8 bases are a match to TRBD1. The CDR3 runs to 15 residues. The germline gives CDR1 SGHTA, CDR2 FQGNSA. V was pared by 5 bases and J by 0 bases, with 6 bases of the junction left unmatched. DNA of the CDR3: TGTGCCAGCAGCCTCGGGACAGGACTCTCCTACGAGCAGTACTTC. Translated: CASSLGTGLSYEQYF. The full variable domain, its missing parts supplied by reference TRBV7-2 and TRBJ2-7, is GAGVSQSPSNKVTEKGKDVELRCDPISGHTALYWYRQSLGQGLEFLIYFQGNSAPDKSGLPSDRFSAERTGGSVSTLTIQRTQQEDSAVYLCASSLGTGLSYEQYFGPGTRLTVT.

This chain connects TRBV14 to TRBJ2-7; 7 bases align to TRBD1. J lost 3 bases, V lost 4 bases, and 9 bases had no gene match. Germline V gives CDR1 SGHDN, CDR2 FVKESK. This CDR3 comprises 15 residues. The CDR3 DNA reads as TGTGCCAGCAGCCGAGGGACAGCTAACAACTACGAGCAGTACTTC. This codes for CASSRGTANNYEQYF.

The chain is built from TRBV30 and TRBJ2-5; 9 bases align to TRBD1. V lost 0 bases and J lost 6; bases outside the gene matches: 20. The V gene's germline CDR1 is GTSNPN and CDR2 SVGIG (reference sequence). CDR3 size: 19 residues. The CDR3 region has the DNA TGTGCCTGGAGTGTAGGGACAGGGACAAGTATTGGGTCCCTAAAGACCCAGTACTTC. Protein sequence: CAWSVGTGTSIGSLKTQYF.

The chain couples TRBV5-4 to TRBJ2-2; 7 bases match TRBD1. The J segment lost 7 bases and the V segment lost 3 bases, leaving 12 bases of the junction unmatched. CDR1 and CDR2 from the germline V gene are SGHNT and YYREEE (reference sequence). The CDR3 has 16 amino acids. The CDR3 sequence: CASSWGATGMGGELFF. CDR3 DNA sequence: TGTGCCAGCAGCTGGGGAGCGACAGGGATGGGCGGGGAGCTGTTTTTT.

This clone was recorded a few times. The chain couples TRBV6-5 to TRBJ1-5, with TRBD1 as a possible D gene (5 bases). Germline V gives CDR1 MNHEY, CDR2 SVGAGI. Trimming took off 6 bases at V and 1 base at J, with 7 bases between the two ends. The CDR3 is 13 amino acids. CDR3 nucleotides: TGTGCCAGCAGACAGGCAAGCAATCAGCCCCAGCATTTT. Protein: CASRQASNQPQHF.

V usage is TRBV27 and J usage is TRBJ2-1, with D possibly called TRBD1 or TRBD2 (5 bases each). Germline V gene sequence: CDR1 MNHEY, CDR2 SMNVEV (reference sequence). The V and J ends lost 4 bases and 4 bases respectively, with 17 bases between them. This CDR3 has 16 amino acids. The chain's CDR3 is CASSSLGGADYNEQFF. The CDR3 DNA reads TGTGCCAGCAGTTCCCTTGGGGGAGCGGATTACAATGAGCAGTTCTTC.